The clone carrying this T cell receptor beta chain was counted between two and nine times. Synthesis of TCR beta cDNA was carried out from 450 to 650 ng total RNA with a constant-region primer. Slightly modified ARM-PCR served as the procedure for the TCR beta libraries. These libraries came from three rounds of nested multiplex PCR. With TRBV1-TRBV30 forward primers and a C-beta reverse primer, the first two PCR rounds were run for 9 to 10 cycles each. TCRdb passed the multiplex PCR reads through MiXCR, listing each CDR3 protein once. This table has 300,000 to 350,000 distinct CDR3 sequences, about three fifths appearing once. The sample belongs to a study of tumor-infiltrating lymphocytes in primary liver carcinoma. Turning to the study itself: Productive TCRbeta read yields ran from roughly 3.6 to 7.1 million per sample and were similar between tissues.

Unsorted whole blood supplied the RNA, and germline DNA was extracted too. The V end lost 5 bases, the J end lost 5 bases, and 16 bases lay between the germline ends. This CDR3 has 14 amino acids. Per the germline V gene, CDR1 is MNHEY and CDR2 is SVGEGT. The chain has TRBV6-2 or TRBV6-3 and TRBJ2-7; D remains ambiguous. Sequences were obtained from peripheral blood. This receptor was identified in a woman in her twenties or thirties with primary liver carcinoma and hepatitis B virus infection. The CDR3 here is CASSGLSGEDEQYF. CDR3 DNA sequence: TGTGCCAGCAGTGGCCTTTCTGGAGAAGACGAGCAGTACTTC.